Shown below are 29 T cell receptor beta chains from a single sample sequenced in a study of radiotherapy plus CTLA-4 blockade in lung cancer. Only in-frame clones appear in the TCRdb table, and some are missing; sequencing was by immunoSEQ multiplex PCR. This table holds about 48,000 clones, 82% found once. Sequences were derived from peripheral blood, sampled from a patient treated with radiotherapy plus ipilimumab. The receptors shown here come from a human donor with non-small cell lung cancer who had stable disease on radiotherapy plus ipilimumab.

The chain combines TRBV28 with TRBJ2-3; TRBD2 aligns across 10 bases. This CDR3 is built from 15 residues. Germline assignment: CDR1 MDHEN and CDR2 SYDVKM. J gave up 6 bases and V 4 bases, and 7 bases lay outside the gene matches. The CDR3 DNA follows: TGTGCCAGCAGTTCCCCTAGCGGGAGACGCGATACGCAGTATTTT. Translation gives CASSSPSGRRDTQYF.

This rearrangement joins TRBV7-3 to TRBJ2-2; a possible D gene is TRBD2 (6 bases). CDR1 SGHTA and CDR2 FQGTGA come from the germline V gene. The CDR3 has 13 amino acids. V was shortened by 8 bases and J by 4 bases, with 11 bases between the two germline ends. CDR3 in amino acids: CASAAGTTGELFF. The CDR3 nucleotides read TGTGCCAGCGCGGCGGGAACCACCGGGGAGCTGTTTTTT.

In its sample, this clone was seen a few times. V gene TRBV5-1 combines with J gene TRBJ1-1; D is undetermined. With 0 bases removed from V and 0 bases from J, the gap between germline ends came to 6 bases. The CDR3 spans 14 residues. Germline V gives CDR1 SGHRS, CDR2 YFSETQ. The chain's CDR3 is CASSLDIVNTEAFF. Written as DNA, the CDR3 is TGCGCCAGCAGCTTGGACATCGTGAACACTGAAGCTTTCTTT.

The rearrangement links TRBV9 to TRBJ1-3; D possibly corresponds to TRBD1 (6 bases). V lost 4 bases and J lost 3, with 11 bases in between. Per germline, CDR1 SGDLS and CDR2 YYNGEE. The CDR3 contains 14 residues. The CDR3 loop is CASSPGGLGNTIYF. The CDR3 nucleotides are TGTGCCAGCAGCCCGGGGGGGCTTGGAAACACCATATATTTT.

V and J are TRBV5-1 and TRBJ2-2; perhaps TRBD2 as D (6 bases). CDR3 length equals 16 residues. CDR1 and CDR2 from the germline V gene are SGHRS and YFSETQ. Trimming removed 0 bases from V and 4 bases from J, with 13 bases in between. The CDR3: CASSLVAVLGTGELFF. CDR3 DNA sequence: TGCGCCAGCAGCTTGGTAGCGGTCCTCGGCACCGGGGAGCTGTTTTTT.

V is TRBV27 and J is TRBJ1-5; D might be TRBD1 (6 bases). Between the trimmed V and J ends, which lost 5 bases and 0 bases, there was a span of 17 bases. Looked up from germline, CDR1 is MNHEY and CDR2 is SMNVEV (reference sequence). This CDR3 has 17 amino acids. CDR3 region: CASSPPGTSNSNQPQHF. As DNA, the CDR3 is TGTGCCAGCAGTCCACCCGGGACATCAAATAGCAATCAGCCCCAGCATTTT.

This chain links TRBV2 with TRBJ2-2; D is unresolved. Trimming removed 7 bases from V and 4 bases from J, with 7 bases in between. CDR3 length equals 12 residues. The germline V gene has CDR1 SNHLY and CDR2 FYNNEI. CDR3 nucleotide sequence: TGTGCCAGCAAATCCGGCACCGGGGAGCTGTTTTTT. Its translation is CASKSGTGELFF. Supplemented by reference TRBV2 and TRBJ2-2, the full variable domain reads EPEVTQTPSHQVTQMGQEVILRCVPISNHLYFYWYRQILGQKVEFLVSFYNNEISEKSEIFDDQFSVERPDGSNFTLKIRSTKLEDSAMYFCASKSGTGELFFGEGSRLTVL.

The chain is built from TRBV28 and TRBJ1-5; D perhaps matches TRBD1 (6 bases). CDR3 length: 14 residues. The germline CDR1 and CDR2 sequences are MDHEN and SYDVKM. V lost 5 bases, J lost 3 bases, and 11 bases lay in between. This CDR3 reads CASSQTGNNQPQHF. CDR3 nucleotides: TGTGCCAGCAGTCAAACAGGGAACAATCAGCCCCAGCATTTT.

This rearrangement joins TRBV2 to TRBJ1-1; 7 bases align to TRBD1. The germline V gene encodes CDR1 SNHLY and CDR2 FYNNEI. The CDR3 length is 14 residues. The V gene end was trimmed by 2 bases and the J gene end by 5 bases; junction bases not matched to a gene: 5. In DNA, the CDR3 is TGTGCCAGCAGTGAATTGCAGGGGGGTACTGAAGCTTTCTTT. Encoded protein: CASSELQGGTEAFF.

The genes are TRBV14 and TRBJ1-3; D perhaps matches TRBD1 (6 bases). The V and J ends lost 4 bases and 0 bases respectively, with 13 bases between them. Germline V gives CDR1 SGHDN, CDR2 FVKESK. CDR3 length equals 16 residues. This CDR3 is CASSLLGTTSGNTIYF. DNA of the CDR3: TGTGCCAGCAGCCTACTCGGGACAACCTCTGGAAACACCATATATTTT.

This clone was observed a single time. This rearrangement joins TRBV6-5 to TRBJ2-7; 8 bases match TRBD1. The V segment lost 5 bases and the J segment 6 bases; nucleotides outside the gene matches: 9. Germline CDR1 is MNHEY and CDR2 is SVGAGI. This CDR3 has 14 amino acids. The CDR3, as DNA: TGTGCCAGCAGTACACTTCAGGGGGCAAGCGAGCAGTACTTC. Its translation is CASSTLQGASEQYF.

This clone was detected only a few times. The V and J genes are TRBV19 and TRBJ1-1; TRBD1 might be the D (6 bases). This CDR3 has 16 amino acids. V was shortened by 4 bases and J by 6 bases, with 21 bases between the two germline ends. Germline V lookup: CDR1 LNHDA, CDR2 SQIVND (reference sequence). DNA for the CDR3: TGTGCCAGTAGTACGCAGGGCCCCGGGGGGCGGTCTGAAGCTTTCTTT. Protein product: CASSTQGPGGRSEAFF.

The CDR3 DNA follows: TGTGCCAGCAGCTCTTCAAGCGGGGCAAATACGCAGTATTTT. Translation gives CASSSSSGANTQYF. The chain has TRBV7-2 and TRBJ2-3; TRBD2 matches 7 bases. The germline V gene has CDR1 SGHTA and CDR2 FQGNSA. The trim removed 4 bases at V and 7 bases at J, leaving 8 bases unmatched. This CDR3 has 14 amino acids.

The chain carries TRBV7-2 and TRBJ1-2; D may be TRBD1 (5 bases). Looked up from germline, CDR1 is SGHTA and CDR2 is FQGNSA. The ends were cut back, 5 bases at V and 4 bases at J, with 11 bases in the middle. The CDR3 is 13 amino acids. Here the CDR3 reads CASSPAGLYGYTF. The CDR3 region has the DNA TGTGCCAGCAGCCCGGCAGGGCTCTATGGCTACACCTTC.

This clone is a singleton in its sample. J is TRBJ1-1 and V is TRBV10-2; D is possibly TRBD1 (5 bases). This CDR3 contains 15 residues. The germline V gene has CDR1 WSHSY and CDR2 SAAADI. The V end was cut by 6 bases, the J end by 1 base, with 15 bases between. Here the CDR3 DNA reads TGCGCCAGCAGCCTCTTAGGGGTGTCGAACACTGAAGCTTTCTTT. Protein: CASSLLGVSNTEAFF.

This rearrangement joins TRBV19 to TRBJ1-3; no definite D call. Trimming removed 3 bases from V and 0 bases from J, with 9 bases in between. The CDR3 length is 15 residues. Germline CDR1 reads LNHDA; CDR2 reads SQIVND (reference sequence). In nucleotides, the CDR3 is TGTGCCAGTAGTATCAGGTCCTCCTCTGGAAACACCATATATTTT. It translates to CASSIRSSSGNTIYF.

This clone was recorded only once. CDR3 bases: TGTGCCAGCAGTCCCCCGGGACAGGGGGCGCGATGGAGGCATGAAAAACTGTTTTTT. Translation gives CASSPPGQGARWRHEKLFF. This chain links TRBV28 with TRBJ1-4, with TRBD1 matching 12 bases. V dropped 5 bases and J dropped 6; count of bases not matched to a gene: 16. Germline values: CDR1 MDHEN, CDR2 SYDVKM. This CDR3 region has 19 residues.

The CDR3: CASSARTDWRTDTQYF. Here the CDR3 DNA reads TGTGCCAGCAGCGCCCGGACGGACTGGCGGACAGATACGCAGTATTTT. The rearrangement links TRBV9 to TRBJ2-3; the D gene is possibly TRBD2 (5 bases). Per germline, CDR1 SGDLS and CDR2 YYNGEE. The V gene lost 3 bases and the J gene lost 3 bases, with 17 bases spanning the gap. This CDR3 comprises 16 residues.

The genes are TRBV28 and TRBJ2-3, with 8 bases identical to TRBD2. This CDR3 contains 16 residues. The V gene's germline CDR1 is MDHEN and CDR2 SYDVKM. The trim removed 7 bases at V and 6 bases at J, leaving 15 bases unmatched. The CDR3 region has the DNA TGTGCCAGCACCACCTCTAGCGGGTTGCGCTGGGATACGCAGTATTTT. This gives the protein CASTTSSGLRWDTQYF.

This clone has only one observation. The rearrangement joins TRBV29-1 to TRBJ2-7, with 12 bases that match TRBD2. This CDR3 has 15 residues. Germline CDR1 SQVTM, CDR2 ANQGSEA. V trimming: 3 bases; J trimming: 4 bases; junction bases outside the gene matches: 7. The CDR3, as DNA: TGCAGCGTTGAGGATCGACTAGCGGGAGCGTACGAGCAGTACTTC. This sequence encodes CSVEDRLAGAYEQYF.

This chain connects TRBV7-9 to TRBJ1-1; the D gene is possibly TRBD1 (5 bases). CDR3 size: 16 residues. Germline V gene lookup returns CDR1 SEHNR and CDR2 FQNEAQ (reference sequence). V was cut by 1 base and J by 5 bases, with 17 bases left in between. CDR3 loop: CASSLDRRGRRTEAFF. The CDR3, as DNA: TGTGCCAGCAGCTTAGATAGGAGGGGTCGACGGACTGAAGCTTTCTTT.

The V call is TRBV28, the J call TRBJ2-7; 10 nucleotides align to TRBD1. The CDR3 is made up of 14 amino acids. Germline loops: CDR1 MDHEN, CDR2 SYDVKM. V lost 4 bases to trimming and J lost 3 bases; unmatched junction nucleotides: 3. The CDR3 loop is CASSSTGGFYEQYF. DNA for the CDR3: TGTGCCAGCAGTTCGACAGGGGGCTTCTACGAGCAGTACTTC.

The J gene is TRBJ2-1, the V gene TRBV5-1; 14 nucleotides line up with TRBD2. The CDR3 loop spans 16 amino acids. Germline loops: CDR1 SGHRS, CDR2 YFSETQ. V shed 3 bases and J 7 bases; nucleotides not matched to a gene: 6. CDR3 sequence (DNA): TGCGCCAGCAGCTCCCGACTAGCGGGAGGGCCGAATGAGCAGTTCTTC. It is translated as CASSSRLAGGPNEQFF.

In its sample, this clone was seen once. Other DNA sequences within the sample encode an identical CDR3. The chain has TRBV19 and TRBJ1-1, with 8 nucleotides matching TRBD1. V trimming: 3 bases; J trimming: 1 base; junction bases outside the gene matches: 1. CDR1 LNHDA and CDR2 SQIVND come from the germline V gene (reference sequence). The CDR3 runs to 14 residues. CDR3 nucleotide sequence: TGTGCCAGTAGTATGCAGGGGGCGAACACTGAAGCTTTCTTT. It translates to CASSMQGANTEAFF.

This clone was observed a few times. One junction end disagrees with the germline gene, perhaps due to a read error. V usage is TRBV20-1 and J usage is TRBJ1-1, with TRBD1 as a possible D gene (6 bases). This CDR3 has 11 residues. Germline V gene sequence: CDR1 DFQATT, CDR2 SNEGSKA (reference sequence). The CDR3 sequence: CSARDQVTGTF. The CDR3 coding sequence is TGCAGTGCTAGAGATCAGGTGACAGGCACCTTT.

This chain connects TRBV7-6 to TRBJ2-6; TRBD2 aligns across 8 bases. Germline assignment: CDR1 SGHVS and CDR2 FNYEAQ. CDR3 length equals 16 residues. Trimming removed 5 bases from V and 3 bases from J; junction bases left unmatched: 6. The CDR3 bases are TGTGCCAGCAGCCATCCCGGGACTAGTGGGGCCAACGTCCTGACTTTC. Protein sequence: CASSHPGTSGANVLTF.

This clone was seen only a few times. The V gene is TRBV7-2, the J gene TRBJ2-1; 7 nucleotides line up with TRBD2. The CDR3 is 15 amino acids. Germline trimming cut 5 bases from V and 4 bases from J; bases unmatched to any gene: 8. The V gene's germline CDR1 is SGHTA and CDR2 FQGNSA. For the CDR3, the DNA is TGTGCCAGCAGCCCTCTTCCTAGCGGATACAATGAGCAGTTCTTC. Its translation: CASSPLPSGYNEQFF.

This rearrangement joins TRBV5-4 to TRBJ2-7; 10 bases map to TRBD2. J was trimmed by 4 bases and V by 3 bases; bases with no gene match: 10. The germline V gene encodes CDR1 SGHNT and CDR2 YYREEE (reference sequence). This CDR3 contains 16 residues. This CDR3 reads CASSSQLAGKTYEQYF. CDR3 in DNA: TGTGCCAGCAGCTCCCAACTAGCGGGAAAGACATACGAGCAGTACTTC.

This clone occurred once. The chain joins TRBV5-1 to TRBJ2-1, with 9 bases matching TRBD1. Germline V CDR1 and CDR2: SGHRS, YFSETQ. J was trimmed by 9 bases and V by 0 bases; bases with no gene match: 7. The CDR3 runs 15 residues. CDR3 nucleotide sequence: TGCGCCAGCAGCTTGGGACAGGGGGGCGTGGGTGAGCAGTTCTTC. Its translation: CASSLGQGGVGEQFF. Supplemented by reference TRBV5-1 and TRBJ2-1, the full variable domain reads KAGVTQTPRYLIKTRGQQVTLSCSPISGHRSVSWYQQTPGQGLQFLFEYFSETQRNKGNFPGRFSGRQFSNSRSEMNVSTLELGDSALYLCASSLGQGGVGEQFFGPGTRLTVL.